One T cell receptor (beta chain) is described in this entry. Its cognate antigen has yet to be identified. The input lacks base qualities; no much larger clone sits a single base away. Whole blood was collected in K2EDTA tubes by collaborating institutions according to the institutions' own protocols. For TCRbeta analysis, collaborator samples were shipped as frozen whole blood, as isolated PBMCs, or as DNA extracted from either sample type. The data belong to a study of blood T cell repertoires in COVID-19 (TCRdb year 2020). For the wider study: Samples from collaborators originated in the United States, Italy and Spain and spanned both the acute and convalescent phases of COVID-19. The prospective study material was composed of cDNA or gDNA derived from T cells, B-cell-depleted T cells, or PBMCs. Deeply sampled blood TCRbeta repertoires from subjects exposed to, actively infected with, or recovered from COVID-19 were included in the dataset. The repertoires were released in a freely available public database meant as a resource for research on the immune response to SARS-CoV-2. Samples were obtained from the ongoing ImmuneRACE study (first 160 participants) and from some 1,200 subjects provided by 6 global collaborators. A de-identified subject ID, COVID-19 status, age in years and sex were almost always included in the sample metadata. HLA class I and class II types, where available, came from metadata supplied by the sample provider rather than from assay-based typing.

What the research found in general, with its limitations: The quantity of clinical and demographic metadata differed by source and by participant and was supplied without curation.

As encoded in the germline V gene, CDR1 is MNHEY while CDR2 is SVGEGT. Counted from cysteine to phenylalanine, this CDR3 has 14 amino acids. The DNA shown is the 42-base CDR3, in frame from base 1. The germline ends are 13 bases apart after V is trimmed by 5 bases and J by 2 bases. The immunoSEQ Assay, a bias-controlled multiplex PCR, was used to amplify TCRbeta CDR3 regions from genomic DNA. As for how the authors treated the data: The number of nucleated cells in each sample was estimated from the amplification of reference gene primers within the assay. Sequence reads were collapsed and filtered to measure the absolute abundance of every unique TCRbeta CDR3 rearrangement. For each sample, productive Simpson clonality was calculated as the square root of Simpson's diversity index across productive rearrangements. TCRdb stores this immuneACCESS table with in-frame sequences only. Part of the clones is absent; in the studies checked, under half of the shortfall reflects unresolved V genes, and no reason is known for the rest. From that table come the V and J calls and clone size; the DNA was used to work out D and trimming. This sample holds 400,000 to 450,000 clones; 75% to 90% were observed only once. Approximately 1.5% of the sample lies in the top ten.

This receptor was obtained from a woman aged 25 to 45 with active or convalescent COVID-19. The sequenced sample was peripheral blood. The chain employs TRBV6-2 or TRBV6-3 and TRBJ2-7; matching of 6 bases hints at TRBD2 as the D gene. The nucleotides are TGTGCCAGCAGTATTGCTGGGGAGGCCTACGAGCAGTACTTC. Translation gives CASSIAGEAYEQYF.